These 11 T cell receptor beta chains originate from one sample sequenced in a study of T cells in Graves' hyperthyroidism and ophthalmopathy. It was RNA transcripts that yielded the amplified TCR beta CDR3 regions. First-round RT-PCR of the TCR CDR3 relied on the HTBI primer set. MiXCR, applied by TCRdb to the multiplex PCR reads, yields one record per CDR3 protein. Of approximately 620,000 distinct CDR3 sequences detected, approximately 13% appear once; the ten largest clones hold roughly 6.2%. Material: blood. All receptors come from a woman in her twenties or thirties with Graves' hyperthyroidism that later progressed to Graves' ophthalmopathy.

This clonotype was recorded many times. The gene calls are TRBV24-1 and TRBJ1-1, with D possibly matching TRBD1 (5 bases). Germline CDR1 KGHDR, CDR2 SFDVKD. CDR3 length: 16 amino acids. V lost 2 bases, J lost 3 bases, and 15 bases lay in between. CDR3 in DNA: TGTGCCACCAGTGATTCCCCGCCGGGACTGGACACTGAAGCTTTCTTT. Translating it yields CATSDSPPGLDTEAFF.

This clonotype was picked up a small number of times. The CDR3 reads CASSQGGYYTF. CDR3 nucleotide sequence: TGTGCCAGCAGCCAAGGGGGGTATTACACCTTC. The chain is built from TRBV6-2 or TRBV6-3 and TRBJ1-2, with a possible D match to TRBD1 (6 bases). This CDR3 spans 11 amino acids. V lost 6 bases to trimming and J lost 11 bases, with 13 bases between them. The germline V gene has CDR1 MNHEY and CDR2 SVGEGT.

The chain links TRBV30 to TRBJ1-1; D is uncertain. Germline CDR1 and CDR2: GTSNPN and SVGIG (reference sequence). The CDR3 has 10 amino acids. The V gene lost 5 bases and the J gene lost 1 base, with 2 bases spanning the gap. The CDR3 spells CAWQNTEAFF. DNA of the CDR3: TGTGCCTGGCAGAACACTGAAGCTTTCTTT. The full variable domain, rest sourced from reference TRBV30 and TRBJ1-1, is SQTIHQWPATLVQPVGSPLSLECTVEGTSNPNLYWYRQAAGRGLQLLFYSVGIGQISSEVPQNLSASRPQDRQFILSSKKLLLSDSGFYLCAWQNTEAFFGQGTRLTVV.

This clonotype showed up many times. This rearrangement joins TRBV19 to TRBJ1-1; a weak D match, TRBD1 (6 bases). The V gene lost 7 bases and the J gene lost 4 bases, with 16 bases spanning the gap. CDR1 is LNHDA, CDR2 SQIVND, per germline (reference sequence). This CDR3 comprises 14 residues. The CDR3 bases are TGTGCCAGTATAAGGTCGGGGGCTAGCACTGAAGCTTTCTTT. Protein product: CASIRSGASTEAFF. The complete variable domain, with remaining parts taken from reference TRBV19 and TRBJ1-1, reads DGGITQSPKYLFRKEGQNVTLSCEQNLNHDAMYWYRQDPGQGLRLIYYSQIVNDFQKGDIAEGYSVSREKKESFPLTVTSAQKNPTAFYLCASIRSGASTEAFFGQGTRLTVV.

This clonotype has at least ten counts. V is TRBV28 and J is TRBJ2-3; 7 bases agree with TRBD2. The trim removed 7 bases at V and 4 bases at J, leaving 5 bases unmatched. This CDR3 is 13 amino acids long. CDR1 is MDHEN, CDR2 SYDVKM, per germline. This CDR3 is CASINGGSDTQYF. The DNA of the CDR3 is TGTGCCAGCATCAACGGGGGGTCAGATACGCAGTATTTT.

This clonotype has a count of ten or more. The rearrangement links TRBV27 to TRBJ1-2; TRBD1 might be the D (6 bases). Germline CDR1 and CDR2: MNHEY and SMNVEV (reference sequence). The length of the CDR3 is 14 residues. Trimming shortened V by 5 bases and J by 8 bases, and 18 bases separated the two germline ends. Written as DNA, the CDR3 is TGTGCCAGCAGTCCCCAACAGGGTTCTGGGGGCTACACCTTC. It yields the protein CASSPQQGSGGYTF.

This clonotype was seen only a few times. The junction departs from germline at one end; a sequencing error may be responsible. V is TRBV5-1 and J is TRBJ2-3, with 9 positions matching TRBD2. Per germline, CDR1 SGHRS and CDR2 YFSETQ. The CDR3 is 19 residues long. The CDR3 sequence is CANSFRADSAGGSTDTQYF. CDR3 bases: TGCGCCAACAGCTTCCGCGCTGATTCGGCGGGAGGGAGCACAGATACGCAGTATTTT.

The gene calls are TRBV19 and TRBJ2-1, with no clear D. V lost 1 base and J lost 1, with 8 bases in between. The CDR3 sequence is 15 residues long. CDR1 and CDR2 from the germline V gene are LNHDA and SQIVND (reference sequence). CDR3 DNA: TGTGCCAGTAGTATAGCCCCAGGTTCCTACAATGAGCAGTTCTTC. Translating it yields CASSIAPGSYNEQFF.

This clonotype appeared many times. One end of the junction fails to match germline, which may point to a read error. This rearrangement joins TRBV2 to TRBJ2-1; 9 bases match TRBD2. From germline, CDR1 is SNHLY and CDR2 FYNNEI. There are 16 residues in the CDR3. As DNA, the CDR3 is TGTGCCAGCAGCGAAGGAAGGACTAGCGTCTACAATGAGCAGTTCTTC. Encoded protein: CASSEGRTSVYNEQFF.

This clonotype appeared a few times. The chain joins TRBV18 to TRBJ1-1; perhaps TRBD1 as D (5 bases). The CDR3 is 15 residues long. Trimming shortened V by 2 bases and J by 5 bases, and 15 bases separated the two germline ends. CDR1 is KGHSH, CDR2 LQKENI, per germline. DNA of the CDR3: TGTGCCAGCTCACCAGAAGGAGGTCGGGGGACTGAAGCTTTCTTT. Translation gives CASSPEGGRGTEAFF.

This clonotype was recorded at least ten times. The rearrangement joins TRBV24-1 to TRBJ1-2; perhaps TRBD1 as D (5 bases). The CDR3 is 17 amino acids. CDR1 is KGHDR and CDR2 is SFDVKD in the germline V gene. Trimming pared 3 bases from V and 0 bases from J, leaving 16 bases between. The CDR3 region is CATSDPSGPGPNYGYTF. In DNA form, the CDR3 reads TGTGCCACCAGTGATCCCTCGGGACCAGGCCCTAACTATGGCTACACCTTC.